These 19 T cell receptor beta chains originate from one sample sequenced in a study of cytomegalovirus exposure and HLA in healthy donors. The PCR made use of 60 Vbeta and 13 Jbeta primers. TCRdb's table, derived via immunoSEQ multiplex PCR, lists solely in-frame clones and lacks some. The table shows 35,000 to 50,000 clones, with 68% occurring only once. The sample comprised PBMCs. These TCRs come from a man aged 40-55 years in good health and CMV-seronegative.

This clone showed up just once. The chain couples TRBV7-3 to TRBJ1-1; no firm D call. There are 13 residues in the CDR3. Germline CDR1 reads SGHTA; CDR2 reads FQGTGA. V lost 4 bases and J lost 0, with 6 bases in between. CDR3 loop: CASSSNLNTEAFF. CDR3 bases: TGTGCCAGCAGCTCTAATCTGAACACTGAAGCTTTCTTT.

Written as DNA, the CDR3 is TGCGCCAGCAGCGCAGGGACAGGGGGCGGGTCACCCCTCCACTTT. It specifies CASSAGTGGGSPLHF. The gene calls are TRBV5-1 and TRBJ1-6; 12 bases are shared with TRBD1. Per the germline V gene, CDR1 is SGHRS and CDR2 is YFSETQ. Losses at the gene ends were 4 bases for V and 10 bases for J; bases not matched to a gene: 6. This CDR3 region has 15 residues.

The chain employs TRBV7-3 and TRBJ2-6; no reliable D call. The germline CDR1 and CDR2 sequences are SGHTA and FQGTGA. V lost 8 bases to trimming and J lost 2 bases, with 7 bases between them. CDR3 size: 13 residues. The CDR3 region has the DNA TGTGCCAGCGTAGTTCCTGGGGCCAACGTCCTGACTTTC. Translation: CASVVPGANVLTF.

The chain joins TRBV7-9 to TRBJ1-2; 8 nucleotides agree with TRBD1. The junction had 6 bases not matched to a gene; V was cut back by 4 bases and J by 2 bases. CDR3 length: 15 residues. Germline V gene lookup returns CDR1 SEHNR and CDR2 FQNEAQ (reference sequence). Here the CDR3 reads CASSSDRAKNYGYTF. In DNA form, the CDR3 reads TGTGCCAGCAGCTCGGACAGGGCAAAGAACTATGGCTACACCTTC.

This clone came up a few times. The chain recombines TRBV15 with TRBJ1-5; tentatively, D is TRBD1 (5 bases). Per the germline V gene, CDR1 is LNHNV and CDR2 is YYDKDF (reference sequence). The V and J ends lost 0 bases and 5 bases respectively, with 14 bases between them. CDR3 length equals 16 residues. CDR3 sequence (DNA): TGTGCCACCAGCAGAGAGAGGTCGGGGGAATATCAGCCCCAGCATTTT. Residues: CATSRERSGEYQPQHF. The full variable domain, rest sourced from reference TRBV15 and TRBJ1-5, is DAMVIQNPRYQVTQFGKPVTLSCSQTLNHNVMYWYQQKSSQAPKLLFHYYDKDFNNEADTPDNFQSRRPNTSFCFLDIRSPGLGDTAMYLCATSRERSGEYQPQHFGDGTRLSIL.

The rearrangement links TRBV28 to TRBJ2-7; 11 nucleotides match TRBD2. From germline, CDR1 is MDHEN and CDR2 SYDVKM. Trimming cost V 3 bases and J 7 bases; bases outside gene matches: 11. CDR3 size: 16 residues. The CDR3 sequence: CASSFMTSGVFGEQYF. CDR3 nucleotides: TGTGCCAGCAGTTTTATGACTAGCGGGGTTTTTGGTGAGCAGTACTTC.

This chain links TRBV5-1 with TRBJ1-1, with TRBD1 identical over 8 bases. The length of the CDR3 is 13 residues. J lost 6 bases, V lost 4 bases, and 5 bases had no gene match. CDR1 SGHRS and CDR2 YFSETQ come from the germline V gene. The CDR3 reads CASSLQGAAEAFF. CDR3 nucleotide sequence: TGCGCCAGCAGCCTGCAGGGGGCCGCTGAAGCTTTCTTT.

The chain carries TRBV30 and TRBJ1-1, with D unresolved. CDR3 length: 14 amino acids. Per germline, CDR1 GTSNPN and CDR2 SVGIG (reference sequence). With 4 bases removed from V and 1 base from J, the gap between germline ends came to 13 bases. CDR3 region: CAWKTGDRNTEAFF. The CDR3 DNA reads as TGTGCCTGGAAGACGGGAGATAGGAACACTGAAGCTTTCTTT.

This chain links TRBV7-2 with TRBJ1-2; 10 nucleotides match TRBD1. Germline values: CDR1 SGHTA, CDR2 FQGNSA. This CDR3 is 15 amino acids long. V gave up 0 bases and J gave up 2 bases; unmatched junction bases: 0. In DNA, the CDR3 is TGTGCCAGCAGCTTAGCGGGACAGGGGAACTATGGCTACACCTTC. It specifies CASSLAGQGNYGYTF.

J is TRBJ2-5 and V is TRBV5-8; D remains unclear. The CDR3 is 16 amino acids. The V end lost 1 base, the J end lost 0 bases, and 13 bases lay between the germline ends. Germline V gives CDR1 SGHTS, CDR2 YDEGEE. CDR3 region: CASSLSLQAYQETQYF. The CDR3 nucleotides are TGTGCCAGCAGCTTGTCGCTACAAGCGTACCAAGAGACCCAGTACTTC.

The genes are TRBV10-3 and TRBJ1-5, with D unclear. Germline CDR1 and CDR2: ENHRY and SYGVKD. V dropped 4 bases and J dropped 6 bases, with 13 bases sitting between them. There are 14 residues in the CDR3. This CDR3 is CAISGPAEGQPQHF. The DNA for the CDR3 is TGTGCCATCAGTGGGCCGGCCGAGGGTCAGCCCCAGCATTTT.

The V and J genes are TRBV28 and TRBJ1-1, with D uncertain. V shed 2 bases and J shed 1 base, with 5 bases lying between them. Germline CDR1 MDHEN, CDR2 SYDVKM. The CDR3 runs 13 residues. The CDR3 protein is CASSLEQNTEAFF. Written as DNA, the CDR3 is TGTGCCAGCAGTTTAGAACAGAACACTGAAGCTTTCTTT. Complete variable domain (other parts from reference TRBV28 and TRBJ1-1): DVKVTQSSRYLVKRTGEKVFLECVQDMDHENMFWYRQDPGLGLRLIYFSYDVKMKEKGDIPEGYSVSREKKERFSLILESASTNQTSMYLCASSLEQNTEAFFGQGTRLTVV.

The chain recombines TRBV7-9 with TRBJ2-2; 7 positions agree with TRBD2. Germline V gene sequence: CDR1 SEHNR, CDR2 FQNEAQ (reference sequence). The CDR3 sequence is 14 residues long. Losses at the gene ends were 5 bases for V and 5 bases for J; bases not matched to a gene: 5. The CDR3 sequence is CASSPSGGTGELFF. DNA for the CDR3: TGTGCCAGCAGCCCTTCGGGGGGAACCGGGGAGCTGTTTTTT. Together with reference TRBV7-9 and TRBJ2-2, the CDR3 gives the full variable domain: DTGVSQNPRHKITKRGQNVTFRCDPISEHNRLYWYRQTLGQGPEFLTYFQNEAQLEKSRLLSDRFSAERPKGSFSTLEIQRTEQGDSAMYLCASSPSGGTGELFFGEGSRLTVL.

This chain joins TRBV30 and TRBJ2-1; D gene unclear. Germline-derived CDR1 and CDR2 are GTSNPN and SVGIG (reference sequence). Between the trimmed V and J ends, which lost 5 bases and 8 bases, there was a span of 10 bases. The CDR3 has 11 amino acids. CDR3 amino acids: CAWAPGYEQFF. The CDR3 DNA reads as TGTGCCTGGGCCCCCGGTTATGAGCAGTTCTTC.

V and J are TRBV4-3 and TRBJ2-7, with D uncertain. CDR1 LGHNA and CDR2 YSLEER come from the germline V gene. Trimming pared 0 bases from V and 1 base from J, leaving 10 bases between. This CDR3 is 15 amino acids long. The CDR3 sequence is CASSQEMQLSYEQYF. For the CDR3, the DNA is TGCGCCAGCAGCCAAGAAATGCAACTATCCTACGAGCAGTACTTC.

V is TRBV19 and J is TRBJ1-1; no reliable D call. Trimming shortened V by 2 bases and J by 3 bases, and 7 bases separated the two germline ends. Per the germline V gene, CDR1 is LNHDA and CDR2 is SQIVND (reference sequence). This CDR3 has 13 amino acids. The CDR3 region has the DNA TGTGCCAGTAGTATACGGCGGGACACTGAAGCTTTCTTT. Protein product: CASSIRRDTEAFF.

This clone is a singleton in its sample. V and J are TRBV5-6 and TRBJ1-1; 7 bases agree with TRBD1. The V and J ends lost 4 bases and 10 bases, in that order; junction bases with no gene match: 13. This CDR3 has 14 amino acids. Germline V gives CDR1 SGHDT, CDR2 YYEEEE. The CDR3 here is CASSPWDSYRGAFF. Written as DNA, the CDR3 is TGTGCCAGCAGCCCCTGGGACAGCTACCGCGGAGCTTTCTTT.

The chain links TRBV10-3 to TRBJ2-2; D unresolved. V lost 6 bases to trimming and J lost 1 base, with 18 bases between them. The CDR3 has 17 residues. Germline CDR1 reads ENHRY; CDR2 reads SYGVKD. For the CDR3, the DNA is TGTGCCATCAGCACCCGCCCCATACAGCAGAACACCGGGGAGCTGTTTTTT. Its translation is CAISTRPIQQNTGELFF.

The gene calls are TRBV12-5 and TRBJ1-1, with D perhaps matching TRBD1 (5 bases). Germline V gene data show CDR1 as LGHNT and CDR2 as FRNRAP. This CDR3 contains 14 residues. Trimming left V 0 bases short and J 10 bases short, with 15 bases between. CDR3 DNA sequence: TGTGCTAGTGGTTTGGTAACGGGGGTGGGGAGAGCTTTCTTT. This translates into CASGLVTGVGRAFF.